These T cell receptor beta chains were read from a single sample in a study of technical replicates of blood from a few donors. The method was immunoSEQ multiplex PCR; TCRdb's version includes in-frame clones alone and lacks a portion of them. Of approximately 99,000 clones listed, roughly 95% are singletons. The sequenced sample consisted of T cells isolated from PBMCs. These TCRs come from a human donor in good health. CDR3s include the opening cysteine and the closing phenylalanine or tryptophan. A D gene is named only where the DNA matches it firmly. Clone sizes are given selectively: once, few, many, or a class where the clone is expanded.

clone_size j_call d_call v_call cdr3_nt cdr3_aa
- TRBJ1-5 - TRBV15 TGTGCCACCAGCAGCCAGGGTGGACAGCCCCAGCATTTT CATSSQGGQPQHF
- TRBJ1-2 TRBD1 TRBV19 TGTGCCAGTAGTATGGTACAGGGGTTTTCGAACTATGGCTACACCTTC CASSMVQGFSNYGYTF
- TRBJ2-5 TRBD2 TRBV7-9 TGTGCCAGCAGCACTACGGGACTAGCGGGAGGAGAGACCCAGTACTTC CASSTTGLAGGETQYF
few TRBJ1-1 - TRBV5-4 TGTGCCAGCAGCCAGGAACCGATCATAAACACTGAAGCTTTCTTT CASSQEPIINTEAFF
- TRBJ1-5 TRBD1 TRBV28 TGTGCCAGCGGAATACCAGGGGGCGATCAGCCCCAGCATTTT CASGIPGGDQPQHF
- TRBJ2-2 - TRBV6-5 TGTGCCAGCAGTCCCGGGACTGACACCGGGGAGCTGTTTTTT CASSPGTDTGELFF
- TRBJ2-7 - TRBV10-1 TGCGCCAGCAGTGCAGGGACTTTCTACGAGCAGTACTTC CASSAGTFYEQYF
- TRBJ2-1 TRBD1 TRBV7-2 TGTGCCAGCAGCTTAGCTGGGGCAGGGGGATACAATGAGCAGTTCTTC CASSLAGAGGYNEQFF
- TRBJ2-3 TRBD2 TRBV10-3 TGTGCCATCAGAAGGGAGGGCCGATCAGATACGCAGTATTTT CAIRREGRSDTQYF
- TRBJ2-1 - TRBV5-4 TGTGCCAGCAGCTTCCCAGGGAACTTAGGCAATGAGCAGTTCTTC CASSFPGNLGNEQFF
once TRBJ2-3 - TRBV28 TGTGCCAGCAGCCCGCGGTGGGGCGCAGGTATGAATACGCAGTATTTT CASSPRWGAGMNTQYF
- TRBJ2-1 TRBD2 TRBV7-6 TGTGCCAGCAGCGAAGGACTAGCGACGAACAATGAGCAGTTCTTC CASSEGLATNNEQFF
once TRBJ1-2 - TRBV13 TGTGCCAGCAGCCTTGGGGGCGGCTATGGCTACACCTTC CASSLGGGYGYTF
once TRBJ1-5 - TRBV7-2 TGTGCCAGCAGCTTAGAACAGAATAGCAATCAGCCCCAGCATTTT CASSLEQNSNQPQHF
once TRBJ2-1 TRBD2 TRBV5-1 TGCGCCAGCAGACTAGCGGGAGGCAATGAGCAGTTCTTC CASRLAGGNEQFF
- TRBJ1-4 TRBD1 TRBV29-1 TGCAGCGTTGAGGTGACAGGGGTCGCAACTAATGAAAAACTGTTTTTT CSVEVTGVATNEKLFF
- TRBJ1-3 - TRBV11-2 TGTGCCAGCAGCTTACCACAGTACTCTGGAAACACCATATATTTT CASSLPQYSGNTIYF
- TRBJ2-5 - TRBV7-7 TGTGCTAGCAGTCCTGGCGAGCGGACGCTAGAGACCCAGTACTTC CASSPGERTLETQYF
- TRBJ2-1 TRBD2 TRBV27 TGTGCCAGCAGTTTGCACCCCGGGACTAGCGGGGTGGGATTCTTC CASSLHPGTSGVGFF
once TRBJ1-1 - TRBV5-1 TGCGCCAGCAGCTTGGTAAGGGGAGGTAACATGAACACTGAAGCTTTCTTT CASSLVRGGNMNTEAFF
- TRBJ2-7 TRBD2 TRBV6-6 TGTGCCAGCAGTTACGGGACTAGCTCCTACGAGCAGTACTTC CASSYGTSSYEQYF
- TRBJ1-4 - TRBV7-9 TGTGCCAGCAGCTTAGAGACAAATGAAAAACTGTTTTTT CASSLETNEKLFF
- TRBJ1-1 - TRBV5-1 TGCGCCAGCAGGACAGTGAACACTGAAGCTTTCTTT CASRTVNTEAFF
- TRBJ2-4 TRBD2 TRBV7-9 TGTGCCAGCAGTTGGGGACTAGCGGGAGTGTCCTACGCGCAAAACATTCAGTACTTC CASSWGLAGVSYAQNIQYF
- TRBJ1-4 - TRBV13 TGTGCCAGCAGCTTAAAGTGGGGGGACCCCACTAATGAAAAACTGTTTTTT CASSLKWGDPTNEKLFF
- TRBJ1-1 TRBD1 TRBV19 TGTGCCACCCGCGACAGGGATCCTGAAGCTTTCTTT CATRDRDPEAFF
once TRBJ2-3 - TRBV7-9 TGTGCCAGCAGCTCTCCTAGAGGGAGCACAGATACGCAGTATTTT CASSSPRGSTDTQYF